Listed below are T cell receptor beta chains from one sample, sequenced in a study of T cell repertoires in cytomegalovirus infection. One entry per CDR3 protein results from TCRdb running MiXCR on the reads. The sample lists approximately 700,000 distinct CDR3 sequences; under 40% were seen once. The sequencing sample was made of PBMCs. Receptor source: a human donor in good health (CMV status not recorded). Some clones in this sample may be carry-over from other donors' samples. The CDR3 runs from the conserved cysteine through the conserved F or W. A D gene is named only where the DNA matches it firmly. Clone size is stated in some rows and not others, as once, few, many or a class when expanded.

D gene | clone size | CDR3 length | J gene | V gene | CDR3 protein | CDR3 DNA
. | . | 13 | TRBJ1-6 | TRBV27 | CASSSYLLEALHF | TGTGCCAGCAGTTCGTACCTGTTGGAAGCCCTCCACTTT
. | many | 11 | TRBJ2-4 | TRBV2 | CASGLGRGQYF | TGTGCCAGCGGCTTGGGGAGAGGACAGTACTTC
. | . | 14 | TRBJ1-1 | TRBV9 | CASSVQGQDTEAFF | TGTGCCAGCAGCGTACAGGGGCAGGACACTGAAGCTTTCTTT
. | few | 16 | TRBJ2-5 | TRBV7-2 | CASSLSPRQVQETQYF | TGTGCCAGCAGCTTAAGTCCAAGGCAGGTCCAAGAGACCCAGTACTTC
TRBD2 | many | 13 | TRBJ2-5 | TRBV7-2 | CASSGSLRETQYF | TGTGCCAGTAGCGGGAGTCTCCGAGAGACCCAGTACTTC
TRBD1 | . | 17 | TRBJ2-2 | TRBV12-3/TRBV12-4 | CASSAGQGKFNTGELFF | TGTGCCAGCAGTGCCGGACAGGGGAAGTTTAACACCGGGGAGCTGTTTTTT
. | few | 13 | TRBJ2-1 | TRBV5-1 | CASSFPYSNEQFF | TGCGCCAGCAGCTTCCCGTACAGCAATGAGCAGTTCTTC
. | few | 15 | TRBJ1-2 | TRBV28 | CASSLPPEGPYGYTF | TGTGCCAGCAGTTTACCCCCGGAGGGACCCTATGGCTACACCTTC
. | few | 14 | TRBJ2-3 | TRBV7-9 | CASSPIFDADTQYF | TGTGCCAGCAGCCCCATCTTCGACGCAGATACGCAGTATTTT
TRBD2 | . | 15 | TRBJ2-2 | TRBV19 | CASKSGGQNTGELFF | TGTGCCAGTAAGAGCGGGGGCCAAAACACCGGGGAGCTGTTTTTT
. | once | 16 | TRBJ2-3 | TRBV4-2 | CASSQPTVTNTDTQYF | TGTGCCAGCAGCCAACCGACAGTGACTAACACAGATACGCAGTATTTT
. | . | 17 | TRBJ1-5 | TRBV2 | CASSAEDSLYSNQPQHF | TGTGCCAGCAGTGCCGAGGACAGCCTATATAGCAATCAGCCCCAGCATTTT
TRBD1 | . | 15 | TRBJ2-3 | TRBV28 | CASRITGADTDTQYF | TGTGCCAGCAGGATTACAGGGGCTGACACAGATACGCAGTATTTT
. | many | 16 | TRBJ2-5 | TRBV11-2 | CASSLGSSSPLGTQYF | TGTGCCAGCAGCTTAGGGTCGAGCAGCCCGCTCGGGACCCAGTACTTC
. | . | 14 | TRBJ2-3 | TRBV19 | CASSVGLPTDTQYF | TGTGCCAGTAGTGTCGGACTCCCCACAGATACGCAGTATTTT
. | many | 14 | TRBJ1-2 | TRBV7-2 | CASSLVGGFYGYTF | TGTGCCAGCAGCTTAGTCGGAGGATTCTATGGCTACACCTTC
TRBD2 | . | 13 | TRBJ2-1 | TRBV7-9 | CASSSIAGGEQFF | TGTGCCAGCAGCTCCATAGCGGGAGGTGAGCAGTTCTTC
TRBD2 | few | 19 | TRBJ2-3 | TRBV7-9 | CASSSPTTGTSASTDTQYF | TGTGCCAGCAGCTCCCCCACGACCGGGACTAGCGCGAGCACAGATACGCAGTATTTT
. | . | 16 | TRBJ2-3 | TRBV7-9 | CASSFLRLSVLDTQYF | TGTGCCAGCAGCTTCTTAAGGCTGTCCGTGTTAGATACGCAGTATTTT
TRBD2 | few | 18 | TRBJ2-1 | TRBV7-2 | CASSLALLAGVTSNEQFF | TGTGCCAGCAGCTTAGCGTTACTGGCGGGAGTCACCTCCAATGAGCAGTTCTTC
. | . | 15 | TRBJ2-1 | TRBV12-3/TRBV12-4 | CASSFVGGGSDEQFF | TGTGCCAGCAGTTTTGTGGGAGGAGGGAGCGATGAGCAGTTCTTC
TRBD2 | . | 17 | TRBJ2-7 | TRBV6-1 | CASSLKSGLASSYEQYF | TGTGCCAGCAGTTTGAAATCCGGACTAGCGAGCTCCTACGAGCAGTACTTC
TRBD2 | . | 14 | TRBJ2-7 | TRBV20-1 | CSARKREDRYEQYF | TGCAGTGCTAGAAAGCGGGAAGATAGGTACGAGCAGTACTTC
. | . | 13 | TRBJ2-2 | TRBV9 | CASRVSEPGELFF | TGTGCCAGCAGGGTATCCGAACCTGGGGAGCTGTTTTTT
. | . | 13 | TRBJ2-1 | TRBV5-6 | CASSLRVYNEQFF | TGTGCCAGCAGCTTAAGGGTTTACAATGAGCAGTTCTTC
. | few | 17 | TRBJ2-7 | TRBV14 | CASSPGQLVLRSYEQYF | TGTGCCAGCAGCCCCGGACAGTTGGTCCTCCGCTCCTACGAGCAGTACTTC
. | . | 15 | TRBJ2-7 | TRBV7-8 | CASSLGRSQIYEQYF | TGTGCCAGCAGCTTAGGTAGGAGCCAGATCTACGAGCAGTACTTC
TRBD1 | few | 16 | TRBJ2-2 | TRBV7-2 | CASSPSGTVSAGELFF | TGTGCCAGCAGCCCATCCGGGACAGTCTCGGCCGGGGAGCTGTTTTTT
. | once | 16 | TRBJ2-7 | TRBV5-1 | CASSWGDSSPGYEQYF | TGCGCCAGCAGCTGGGGGGACTCGAGCCCAGGGTACGAGCAGTACTTC
TRBD1 | . | 16 | TRBJ2-7 | TRBV6-6 | CAISPGTGRFTYEQYF | TGTGCCATCAGTCCCGGGACAGGGAGGTTTACCTACGAGCAGTACTTC
TRBD1 | . | 16 | TRBJ2-7 | TRBV12-3/TRBV12-4 | CASSPPLGQGAYEQYF | TGTGCCAGCAGTCCCCCCTTGGGGCAGGGGGCCTACGAGCAGTACTTC
. | few | 12 | TRBJ1-2 | TRBV24-1 | CATSGVNYGYTF | TGTGCCACCAGTGGAGTCAACTATGGCTACACCTTC
TRBD1 | . | 16 | TRBJ1-5 | TRBV18 | CASSPRQGDRNQPQHF | TGTGCCAGCTCACCTCGACAGGGGGATCGCAATCAGCCCCAGCATTTT
TRBD2 | many | 16 | TRBJ2-3 | TRBV12-3/TRBV12-4 | CASSRGLAGGEDTQYF | TGTGCCAGCAGCCGAGGGCTAGCGGGGGGCGAAGATACGCAGTATTTT
TRBD1 | many | 17 | TRBJ1-4 | TRBV28 | CASGTGQGARGKEKLFF | TGTGCCAGCGGCACTGGGCAGGGGGCCCGAGGCAAAGAAAAACTGTTTTTT
TRBD1 | once | 13 | TRBJ1-2 | TRBV25-1 | CASRGQGFSPYTF | TGTGCCAGCCGCGGACAGGGTTTTAGTCCCTACACCTTC
TRBD1 | few | 14 | TRBJ1-1 | TRBV6-1 | CASSPDRGGAEAFF | TGTGCCAGCAGTCCCGACAGGGGGGGTGCTGAAGCTTTCTTT
. | . | 14 | TRBJ1-4 | TRBV7-6 | CASSLANLNEKLFF | TGTGCCAGCAGCTTAGCAAACCTTAATGAAAAACTGTTTTTT
TRBD1 | . | 13 | TRBJ1-5 | TRBV19 | CASSISGGRAQHF | TGTGCCAGTAGTATATCAGGGGGCCGGGCCCAGCATTTT
. | . | 15 | TRBJ1-3 | TRBV28 | CASRSKTVSGNTIYF | TGTGCCAGCAGGTCAAAGACAGTCTCTGGAAACACCATATATTTT
TRBD2 | few | 12 | TRBJ2-7 | TRBV29-1 | CSVRTSGYEQYF | TGCAGCGTCAGGACTAGCGGCTACGAGCAGTACTTC
. | . | 16 | TRBJ1-1 | TRBV18 | CASSPLQGGVDTEAFF | TGTGCCAGCTCACCTCTCCAGGGAGGTGTGGACACTGAAGCTTTCTTT
TRBD1 | . | 13 | TRBJ2-1 | TRBV6-6 | CASSPDRVGEQFF | TGTGCCAGCAGTCCGGACAGGGTTGGTGAGCAGTTCTTC
. | . | 14 | TRBJ2-5 | TRBV6-2/TRBV6-3 | CASNNGHFQETQYF | TGTGCCAGCAACAATGGACACTTCCAAGAGACCCAGTACTTC
TRBD2 | . | 18 | TRBJ2-2 | TRBV4-1 | CASSQDRGGSTNTGELFF | TGCGCCAGCAGCCAAGATCGCGGCGGGAGTACGAACACCGGGGAGCTGTTTTTT
TRBD1 | . | 14 | TRBJ1-2 | TRBV7-3 | CASSPQQGARDYTF | TGTGCCAGCAGCCCCCAGCAGGGGGCGCGTGACTACACCTTC
. | . | 14 | TRBJ2-3 | TRBV5-1 | CASSLFTATDTQYF | TGCGCCAGCAGCTTGTTCACGGCCACAGATACGCAGTATTTT
. | . | 15 | TRBJ1-1 | TRBV12-3/TRBV12-4 | CASSFSTEMNTEAFF | TGTGCCAGCAGTTTTTCGACAGAGATGAACACTGAAGCTTTCTTT
. | . | 16 | TRBJ1-5 | TRBV30 | CAWSVQGSGVYQPQHF | TGTGCCTGGAGTGTACAGGGTTCAGGAGTTTATCAGCCCCAGCATTTT
TRBD1 | . | 19 | TRBJ1-3 | TRBV5-5 | CASSWTGTGILSSGNTIYF | TGTGCCAGCAGCTGGACCGGGACAGGGATACTAAGCTCTGGAAACACCATATATTTT
TRBD2 | few | 14 | TRBJ2-5 | TRBV7-9 | CASSAGEYQETQYF | TGTGCCAGCAGCGCGGGGGAGTACCAAGAGACCCAGTACTTC
TRBD1 | . | 12 | TRBJ2-1 | TRBV12-3/TRBV12-4 | CASGRDRDRLTF | TGTGCCAGCGGCCGGGACAGGGACCGCTTGACCTTC
. | . | 13 | TRBJ1-5 | TRBV19 | CASSAGHPGPQHF | TGTGCCAGTAGTGCCGGACACCCTGGGCCCCAGCATTTT